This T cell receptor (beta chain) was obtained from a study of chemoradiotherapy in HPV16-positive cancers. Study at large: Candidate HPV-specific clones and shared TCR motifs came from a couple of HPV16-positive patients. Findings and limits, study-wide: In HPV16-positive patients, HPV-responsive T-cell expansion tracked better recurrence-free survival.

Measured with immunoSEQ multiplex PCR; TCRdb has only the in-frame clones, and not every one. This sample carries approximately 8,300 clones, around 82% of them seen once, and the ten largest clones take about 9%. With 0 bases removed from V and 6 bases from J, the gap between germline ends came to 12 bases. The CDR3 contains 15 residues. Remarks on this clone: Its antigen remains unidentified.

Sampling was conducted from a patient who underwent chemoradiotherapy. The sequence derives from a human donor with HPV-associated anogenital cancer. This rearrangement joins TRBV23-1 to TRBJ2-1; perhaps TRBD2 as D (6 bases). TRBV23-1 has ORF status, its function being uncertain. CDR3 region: CASSQSWRAINEQFF. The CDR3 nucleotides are TGCGCCAGCAGTCAATCCTGGAGGGCCATCAATGAGCAGTTCTTC.